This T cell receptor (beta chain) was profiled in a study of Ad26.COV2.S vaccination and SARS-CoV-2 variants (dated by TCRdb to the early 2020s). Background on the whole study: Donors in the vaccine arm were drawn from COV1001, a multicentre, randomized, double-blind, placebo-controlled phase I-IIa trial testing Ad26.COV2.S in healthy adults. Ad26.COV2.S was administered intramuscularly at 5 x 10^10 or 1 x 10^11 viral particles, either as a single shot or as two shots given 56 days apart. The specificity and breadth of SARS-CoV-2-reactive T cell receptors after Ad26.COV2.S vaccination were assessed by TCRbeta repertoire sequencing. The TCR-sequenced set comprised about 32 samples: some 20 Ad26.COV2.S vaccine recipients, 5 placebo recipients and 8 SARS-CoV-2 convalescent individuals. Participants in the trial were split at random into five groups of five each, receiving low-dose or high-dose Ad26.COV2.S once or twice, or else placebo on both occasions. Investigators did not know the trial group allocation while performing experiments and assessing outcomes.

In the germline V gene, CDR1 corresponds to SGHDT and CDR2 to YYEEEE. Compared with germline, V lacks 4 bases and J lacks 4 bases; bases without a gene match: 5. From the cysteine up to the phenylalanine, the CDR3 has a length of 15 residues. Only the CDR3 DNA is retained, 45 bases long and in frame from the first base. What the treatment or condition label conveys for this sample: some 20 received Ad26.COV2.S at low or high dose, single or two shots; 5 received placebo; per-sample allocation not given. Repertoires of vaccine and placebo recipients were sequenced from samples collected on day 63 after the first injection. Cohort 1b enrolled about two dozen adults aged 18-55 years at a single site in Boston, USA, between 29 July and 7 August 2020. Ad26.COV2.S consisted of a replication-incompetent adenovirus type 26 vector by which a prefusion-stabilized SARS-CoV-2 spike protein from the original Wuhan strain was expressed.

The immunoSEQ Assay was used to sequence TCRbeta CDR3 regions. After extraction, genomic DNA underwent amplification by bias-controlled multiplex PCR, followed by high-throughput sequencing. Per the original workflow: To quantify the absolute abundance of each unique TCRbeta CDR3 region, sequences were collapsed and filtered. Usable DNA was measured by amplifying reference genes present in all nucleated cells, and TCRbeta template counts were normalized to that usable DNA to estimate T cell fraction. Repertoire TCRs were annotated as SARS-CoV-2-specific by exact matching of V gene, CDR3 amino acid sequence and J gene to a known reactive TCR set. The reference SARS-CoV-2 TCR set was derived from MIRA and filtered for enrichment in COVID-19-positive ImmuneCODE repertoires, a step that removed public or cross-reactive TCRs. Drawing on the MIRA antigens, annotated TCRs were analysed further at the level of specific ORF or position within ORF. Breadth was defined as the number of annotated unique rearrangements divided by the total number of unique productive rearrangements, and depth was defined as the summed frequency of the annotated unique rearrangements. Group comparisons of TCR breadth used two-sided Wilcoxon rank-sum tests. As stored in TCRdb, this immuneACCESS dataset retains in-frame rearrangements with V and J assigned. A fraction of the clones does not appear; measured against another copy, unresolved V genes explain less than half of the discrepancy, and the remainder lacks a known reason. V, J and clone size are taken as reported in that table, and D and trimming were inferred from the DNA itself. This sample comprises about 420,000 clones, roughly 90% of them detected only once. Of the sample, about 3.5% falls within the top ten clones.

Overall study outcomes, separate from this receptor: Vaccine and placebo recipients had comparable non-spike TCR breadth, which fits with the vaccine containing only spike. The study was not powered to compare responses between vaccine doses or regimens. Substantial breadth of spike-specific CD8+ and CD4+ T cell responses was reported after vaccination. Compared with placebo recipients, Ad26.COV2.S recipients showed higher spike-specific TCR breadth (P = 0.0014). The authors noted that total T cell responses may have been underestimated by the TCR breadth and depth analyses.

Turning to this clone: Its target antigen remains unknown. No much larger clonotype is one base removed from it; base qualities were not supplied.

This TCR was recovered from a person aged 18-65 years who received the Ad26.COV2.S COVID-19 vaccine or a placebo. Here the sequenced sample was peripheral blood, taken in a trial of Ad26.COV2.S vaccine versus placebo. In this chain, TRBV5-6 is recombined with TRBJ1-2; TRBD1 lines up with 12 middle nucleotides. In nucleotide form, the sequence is TGTGCCAGCAGCATGGGACAGGGGGCTGTCTATGGCTACACCTTC. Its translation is CASSMGQGAVYGYTF. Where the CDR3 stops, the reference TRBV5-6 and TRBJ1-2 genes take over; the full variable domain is DAGVTQSPTHLIKTRGQQVTLRCSPKSGHDTVSWYQQALGQGPQFIFQYYEEEERQRGNFPDRFSGHQFPNYSSELNVNALLLGDSALYLCASSMGQGAVYGYTFGSGTRLTVV.